A single sample gave rise to the 5 T cell receptor beta chains below, sequenced in a study of T cell changes during pregnancy in multiple sclerosis. Clones were sequenced by immunoSEQ multiplex PCR, and TCRdb holds only the in-frame ones, with some missing. The table records fewer than 70,000 clones, over 85% of them present only once. The sample here was peripheral blood, taken in the second trimester of pregnancy. The receptors were gathered from a female donor with multiple sclerosis, enrolled in a pregnancy study.

The rearrangement uses TRBV27 and TRBJ2-3; 12 positions match TRBD2. The CDR3 is made up of 16 amino acids. Germline-derived CDR1 and CDR2 are MNHEY and SMNVEV (reference sequence). V dropped 5 bases and J dropped 2; count of bases not matched to a gene: 5. CDR3 region: CASSAGLAGFTDTQYF. The CDR3 DNA sequence: TGTGCCAGCAGTGCTGGACTAGCGGGATTCACAGATACGCAGTATTTT.

This rearrangement joins TRBV11-2 to TRBJ2-5, with 9 positions matching TRBD2. The CDR3 is made up of 15 amino acids. CDR1 and CDR2 (germline): SGHAT, FQNNGV. The DNA of the CDR3 is TGTAGTTCGTTAGCGGGAGACCTTGCGGGGGAGACCCAGTACTTC. This translates into CSSLAGDLAGETQYF.

This rearrangement joins TRBV7-2 to TRBJ2-2; D remains unclear. Germline V gene sequence: CDR1 SGHTA, CDR2 FQGNSA. With 5 bases removed from V and 5 bases from J, the gap between germline ends came to 12 bases. The CDR3 runs to 14 residues. The CDR3 DNA is TGTGCCAGCAGCGCTCGGAGTTTAACCGGGGAGCTGTTTTTT. Its protein product is CASSARSLTGELFF.

This sequence joins TRBV28 and TRBJ2-2, with TRBD2 matching 7 bases. The length of the CDR3 is 19 residues. Germline CDR1 reads MDHEN; CDR2 reads SYDVKM. With V trimmed by 3 bases and J by 0 bases, 13 bases remained unmatched. CDR3: CASSLAYGLAESNTGELFF. The CDR3 region has the DNA TGTGCCAGCAGTTTGGCTTACGGGCTAGCGGAGTCGAACACCGGGGAGCTGTTTTTT.

The chain combines TRBV5-1 with TRBJ1-5; D is unresolved. CDR3 length equals 15 residues. Germline V gives CDR1 SGHRS, CDR2 YFSETQ. The germline V and J ends were trimmed by 0 bases and 2 bases, with 9 bases remaining between them. DNA of the CDR3: TGCGCCAGCAGCTTGGGTAGCAGCCGCAATCAGCCCCAGCATTTT. Encoded protein: CASSLGSSRNQPQHF.